The T cell receptor (beta chain) under discussion was sequenced for a study of T-cell memory formation after mild COVID-19 (dated by TCRdb to the early 2020s). Context from the whole study: TCR sequence clusters from the two donors were found to be largely donor specific. In a couple of donors, T-cell clones that expanded and contracted after mild COVID-19 were followed by sequencing TCRalpha and TCRbeta repertoires longitudinally. The cohort comprised two young, previously healthy adult volunteers, one female and one male. Results the study describes overall, beyond this receptor: Contracting CD4+ clones were found mainly in CM and EM memory subsets, while CD8+ clones were enriched in EMRA. SARS-CoV-2 specificity of the second-wave clones peaking on day 37 was not confirmed. The detection of some responding clones in pre-infection memory suggests that pre-existing cross-reactive memory T cells joined the SARS-CoV-2 response. Balanced CD4/CD8 phenotypes were observed for clones contracting from day 15 to 85, whereas a bias towards CD4+ was observed for a second wave of clones expanding from day 15 to 37. The study covered only two mild cases, and larger cohorts including severe cases with pre-infection samples were considered necessary.

Ficoll-Paque density gradient centrifugation was used to isolate PBMCs. Ten or more counts support this clonotype. The target of this receptor is not known. No base-level quality is on record; no much larger clone is a single base apart. Sequencing used an Illumina NovaSeq 6000. TCRalpha and TCRbeta cDNA libraries were built by 5'RACE with constant-segment primers, adding sample barcodes and unique molecular identifiers. RNA was extracted from every sample with Trizol reagent. Amplification of the libraries took two PCR steps, and the second step added a second sample barcode plus Illumina TruSeq adapters. Libraries were sequenced on an Illumina NovaSeq with 2 x 150 bp paired-end reads. On the authors' methods: With migec v1.2.7, reads were demultiplexed and then collapsed into UMI-guided consensus sequences. Using mixcr v2.1.11, UMI consensuses were aligned to TRA and TRB V and J templates and then assembled into clonotypes. A clonotype was counted as expanded or contracted only if both edgeR and NoisET called the change significant, with noise models trained on biological replicates. For edgeR calls, a false discovery rate-adjusted p below 0.01 and a log2 fold-change threshold of 1 were applied. PCA with hierarchical clustering of max-normalized trajectories of the 1000 most abundant clonotypes was used as exploratory dynamics analysis. Separately sequenced CD4+ and CD8+ repertoires were used to assign a CD4 or CD8 phenotype to each responding clone. TCRdb reanalyzed the raw reads on its own, using fastp at Q25 for trimming and MiXCR for clone calling, and kept in-frame beta chains. Identical CDR3 protein sequences are pooled into one entry, listed with their most common genes and DNA. V and J calls and clone size were set by TCRdb, not the authors. Counted in this sample were roughly 89,000 distinct CDR3 sequences; roughly an eighth of them appeared once. The ten largest make up roughly a quarter of the sample.

This TCR derives from an adult woman who had mild COVID-19 (a few samples of this study predate the infection). The sample titles of this study are shuffled in the database, so cell type and time point are left out; the donor was told from shared clones. Specimen: PBMCs or a T cell subset sorted from them (not recorded which).

CDR3 protein: CASSLGQGAFYEQFF. DNA sequence: TGTGCCAGCAGCTTAGGACAGGGGGCGTTCTATGAGCAGTTCTTC. The chain was built from TRBV7-6 and TRBJ2-1, with TRBD1 identical over 10 junction bases. The CDR3 sequence holds 15 residues, the cysteine and phenylalanine included. This entry keeps only the CDR3 DNA: 45 bases, framed from base 1. Here V drops 1 base and J drops 8 bases, and the junction holds 5 bases not matched to any gene. CDR1 is given as SGHVS and CDR2 as FNYEAQ, both from the germline V gene.